This entry concerns a single TCR beta chain. Germline V gives CDR1 DFQATT, CDR2 SNEGSKA (reference sequence). V was cut by 0 bases and J by 8 bases, with 10 bases left in between. The CDR3 has 12 residues. Then a second PCR, running roughly 7 to 11 cycles, was carried out with a sample-barcoded 5' primer and a J-beta primer mix. One entry per CDR3 protein, called by TCRdb with MiXCR from the 5' RACE reads. This table has approximately 1.5 million distinct CDR3 sequences, about 42% appearing once. The record originates from a study of blood T cells in healthy people across ages. Specimen: blood. The clonotype was recovered from a woman under 30 in good health. V usage is TRBV20-1 and J usage is TRBJ1-2; D ambiguous. The CDR3 DNA reads TGCAGTGCTAGAGATCCCCGGAGGGGCTACACCTTC. This translates into CSARDPRRGYTF.